Each of the 26 T cell receptor beta chains below was sequenced from the same sample in a study of T cell changes during pregnancy in multiple sclerosis. Measured with immunoSEQ multiplex PCR; TCRdb has only the in-frame clones, and not every one. Of 75,000 to 80,000 clones in the sample, about 93% were seen once. Sequenced here: peripheral blood, sampled after pregnancy. These receptors came from a female donor in good health, enrolled as a control in a pregnancy study.

There are many counts of this clone. The chain has TRBV30 and TRBJ1-2; D gene uncertain. The CDR3 spans 12 residues. The V and J ends lost 2 bases and 1 base respectively, with 5 bases between them. Germline CDR1 reads GTSNPN; CDR2 reads SVGIG (reference sequence). CDR3 sequence reads: CAWSQINYGYTF. Written as DNA, the CDR3 is TGTGCCTGGAGTCAAATTAACTATGGCTACACCTTC.

The chain uses TRBV18 and TRBJ2-3; TRBD1 matches at 11 bases. J was trimmed by 4 bases and V by 4 bases; bases with no gene match: 4. The CDR3 has 15 amino acids. CDR1 KGHSH and CDR2 LQKENI come from the germline V gene. In DNA, the CDR3 is TGTGCCAGCTCACGGACAGGGGGCCGGGCAGATACGCAGTATTTT. It encodes CASSRTGGRADTQYF. Full variable domain (remainder filled in from reference TRBV18 and TRBJ2-3): NAGVMQNPRHLVRRRGQEARLRCSPMKGHSHVYWYRQLPEEGLKFMVYLQKENIIDESGMPKERFSAEFPKEGPSILRIQQVVRGDSAAYFCASSRTGGRADTQYFGPGTRLTVL.

This rearrangement joins TRBV2 to TRBJ2-7; possibly TRBD2 for D (5 bases). The CDR3 contains 14 residues. Germline CDR1 reads SNHLY; CDR2 reads FYNNEI. V was pared by 6 bases and J by 1 base, with 13 bases between. The CDR3 DNA is TGTGCCAGCAGACCCTCCCCGGGGTCCTACGAGCAGTACTTC. Its translation is CASRPSPGSYEQYF.

This clone was picked up one time. The chain recombines TRBV10-3 with TRBJ2-3, with 8 bases identical to TRBD2. Germline V gene lookup returns CDR1 ENHRY and CDR2 SYGVKD. Unmatched junction bases numbered 21, after V lost 7 bases and J lost 6 bases. The CDR3 totals 18 residues. CDR3 residues: CAINPGTSSREITDTQYF. The CDR3 region has the DNA TGTGCCATCAACCCTGGGACTAGTTCTCGGGAAATCACGGATACGCAGTATTTT.

This chain connects TRBV28 to TRBJ2-7; 9 bases fit TRBD1. The CDR3 loop spans 14 amino acids. Per the germline V gene, CDR1 is MDHEN and CDR2 is SYDVKM. The V and J ends lost 7 bases and 0 bases, in that order; junction bases with no gene match: 4. In nucleotides, the CDR3 is TGTGCCAGCACTCAGGGACAGGGCTCCTACGAGCAGTACTTC. Translating it yields CASTQGQGSYEQYF.

The rearrangement links TRBV11-1 to TRBJ2-7, with 14 bases fitting TRBD2. Per the germline V gene, CDR1 is SGHAT and CDR2 is FQDESV (reference sequence). This CDR3 is built from 17 residues. V shed 3 bases, J shed 3 bases, and the junction held 7 bases outside the gene matches. CDR3 DNA: TGTGCCAGCAGCTTGGTAGGACTAGCGGGAGGCATCTACGAGCAGTACTTC. Translating gives CASSLVGLAGGIYEQYF.

DNA of the CDR3: TGCAGTGGGGACACGACAGATACGCAGTATTTT. This codes for CSGDTTDTQYF. This chain joins TRBV20-1 and TRBJ2-3, with D possibly matching TRBD1 (6 bases). Germline lookup yields CDR1 DFQATT and CDR2 SNEGSKA (reference sequence). V was cut by 7 bases and J by 3 bases, with 8 bases left in between. The CDR3 is made up of 11 amino acids.

V and J are TRBV4-2 and TRBJ2-3, with TRBD2 matching over 10 bases. V lost 0 bases and J lost 2; bases outside the gene matches: 8. Looked up from germline, CDR1 is LGHNA and CDR2 is YNFKEQ. This CDR3 spans 18 amino acids. The CDR3 sequence is CASSQELLLAGYTDTQYF. In nucleotides, the CDR3 is TGTGCCAGCAGCCAAGAGTTGTTACTAGCGGGGTACACAGATACGCAGTATTTT.

This chain links TRBV7-2 with TRBJ1-5, with TRBD1 identical over 10 bases. The CDR3 has 14 amino acids. Germline CDR1 and CDR2: SGHTA and FQGNSA. V shed 4 bases, J shed 5 bases, and the junction held 2 bases outside the gene matches. The CDR3 sequence is CASSWDRGHQPQHF. Here the CDR3 DNA reads TGTGCCAGCAGCTGGGACAGGGGACATCAGCCCCAGCATTTT.

The gene calls are TRBV5-6 and TRBJ2-5; TRBD1 matches 7 bases. Trimming removed 0 bases from V and 5 bases from J; junction bases left unmatched: 1. Germline-derived CDR1 and CDR2 are SGHDT and YYEEEE. The CDR3 covers 13 residues. The CDR3 coding sequence is TGTGCCAGCAGCTTGGACAGGGGCGAGACCCAGTACTTC. It translates to CASSLDRGETQYF.

The chain has TRBV18 and TRBJ2-5; TRBD1 is a possible D gene (6 bases). V lost 6 bases and J lost 4, with 15 bases in between. The CDR3 consists of 14 residues. Germline lookup yields CDR1 KGHSH and CDR2 LQKENI. The CDR3 protein is CASSVGQTLETQYF. CDR3 nucleotides: TGTGCCAGCTCGGTCGGACAGACCCTAGAGACCCAGTACTTC. The full variable domain, its missing parts supplied by reference TRBV18 and TRBJ2-5, is NAGVMQNPRHLVRRRGQEARLRCSPMKGHSHVYWYRQLPEEGLKFMVYLQKENIIDESGMPKERFSAEFPKEGPSILRIQQVVRGDSAAYFCASSVGQTLETQYFGPGTRLLVL.

The chain recombines TRBV28 with TRBJ1-6, with D perhaps matching TRBD1 (5 bases). V lost 7 bases and J lost 14, with 18 bases in between. CDR3 length equals 13 residues. Looked up from germline, CDR1 is MDHEN and CDR2 is SYDVKM. The CDR3 loop is CASTLRGTRTLHF. The CDR3 DNA sequence: TGTGCCAGCACCCTTCGGGGGACCAGAACCCTCCACTTT. Using reference TRBV28 and TRBJ1-6 for the parts outside the CDR3, the full variable domain is DVKVTQSSRYLVKRTGEKVFLECVQDMDHENMFWYRQDPGLGLRLIYFSYDVKMKEKGDIPEGYSVSREKKERFSLILESASTNQTSMYLCASTLRGTRTLHFGNGTRLTVT.

The sample holds one count of this clone. The CDR3: CSQTQGAYNEQFF. The CDR3 DNA is TGCAGCCAAACCCAGGGGGCCTACAATGAGCAGTTCTTC. This chain joins TRBV29-1 and TRBJ2-1; 7 bases fit TRBD1. Germline loops: CDR1 SQVTM, CDR2 ANQGSEA. Trimming took 8 bases from V and 2 from J; bases not matched to a gene: 6. The CDR3 loop spans 13 amino acids.

The chain links TRBV9 to TRBJ1-2; D is ambiguous. V lost 2 bases, J lost 3 bases, and 11 bases lay in between. The CDR3 is 14 amino acids. CDR1 is SGDLS and CDR2 is YYNGEE in the germline V gene. CDR3 amino acids: CASSVLSGDYGYTF. The CDR3 coding sequence is TGTGCCAGCAGCGTTCTGTCCGGTGACTATGGCTACACCTTC.

The J gene is TRBJ2-3, the V gene TRBV6-6; D is possibly TRBD1 (6 bases). CDR1 and CDR2 from the germline V gene are MNHNY and SVGAGI (reference sequence). Trimming shortened V by 4 bases and J by 5 bases, and 19 bases separated the two germline ends. This CDR3 comprises 16 residues. The CDR3 coding sequence is TGTGCCAGCAGTTTAAAATTCCTAGGGGGAGAAGATACGCAGTATTTT. The encoded protein is CASSLKFLGGEDTQYF.

This clone was seen a few times. The chain employs TRBV2 and TRBJ2-5; perhaps TRBD2 as D (7 bases). This CDR3 comprises 15 residues. V was trimmed by 6 bases and J by 4 bases, leaving 18 bases between them. The germline CDR1 and CDR2 sequences are SNHLY and FYNNEI. CDR3 loop: CASSKKGGTGETQYF. The CDR3 nucleotides are TGTGCCAGCAGCAAAAAGGGGGGGACGGGAGAGACCCAGTACTTC.

V and J are TRBV25-1 and TRBJ2-3; D is possibly TRBD1 (6 bases). V dropped 5 bases and J dropped 4 bases, with 10 bases sitting between them. Germline V CDR1 and CDR2: MGHDK, SYGVNS. The length of the CDR3 is 13 residues. The CDR3 here is CASSPAGADTQYF. The CDR3 DNA sequence: TGTGCCAGCAGTCCGGCAGGGGCAGATACGCAGTATTTT.

The V call is TRBV19, the J call TRBJ1-3; D call uncertain. Germline V gives CDR1 LNHDA, CDR2 SQIVND (reference sequence). CDR3 length: 16 amino acids. Trimming took off 4 bases at V and 0 bases at J, with 13 bases between the two ends. CDR3 coding DNA: TGTGCCAGTAGTAGAGACGGGATGAGCTCTGGAAACACCATATATTTT. It translates to CASSRDGMSSGNTIYF.

The genes are TRBV13 and TRBJ2-6; the match to TRBD1 covers 10 bases. The V gene's germline CDR1 is PRHDT and CDR2 FYEKMQ (reference sequence). This CDR3 spans 19 amino acids. With 5 bases clipped from V and 3 bases from J, the junction kept 13 bases outside the gene matches. CDR3 sequence (DNA): TGTGCCAGCAGCCACTCAACCGGGACAGGGGAACTTGGGGCCAACGTCCTGACTTTC. Protein product: CASSHSTGTGELGANVLTF.

This CDR3 is CASSLRQGDRNTGELFF. The CDR3 DNA reads as TGTGCCAGCAGCCTAAGACAGGGCGACCGGAACACCGGGGAGCTGTTTTTT. The chain joins TRBV7-9 to TRBJ2-2; 7 bases map to TRBD1. The length of the CDR3 is 17 residues. With 5 bases clipped from V and 1 base from J, the junction kept 10 bases outside the gene matches. Germline loops: CDR1 SEHNR, CDR2 FQNEAQ (reference sequence). The full variable domain, with the rest looked up from reference TRBV7-9 and TRBJ2-2, is DTGVSQNPRHKITKRGQNVTFRCDPISEHNRLYWYRQTLGQGPEFLTYFQNEAQLEKSRLLSDRFSAERPKGSFSTLEIQRTEQGDSAMYLCASSLRQGDRNTGELFFGEGSRLTVL.

The V call is TRBV7-2, the J call TRBJ2-2; possible D gene TRBD1, 6 bases. Germline loops: CDR1 SGHTA, CDR2 FQGNSA. V shed 5 bases and J shed 4 bases, with 11 bases lying between them. The CDR3 length is 14 residues. In DNA form, the CDR3 reads TGTGCCAGCAGCCTCCGGACAGCCACCGGGGAGCTGTTTTTT. As protein: CASSLRTATGELFF.

This sequence joins TRBV7-2 and TRBJ1-4; D is uncertain. The V and J ends lost 4 bases and 6 bases respectively, with 15 bases between them. The CDR3 totals 15 residues. Per germline, CDR1 SGHTA and CDR2 FQGNSA. The CDR3 spells CASSSQPTNYEKLFF. CDR3 DNA sequence: TGTGCCAGCAGCTCCCAACCTACTAATTATGAAAAACTGTTTTTT.

The genes are TRBV14 and TRBJ2-1; 9 positions agree with TRBD2. Unmatched junction bases numbered 3, after V lost 4 bases and J lost 2 bases. Germline V CDR1 and CDR2: SGHDN, FVKESK. CDR3 length equals 15 residues. This chain's CDR3 is CASSPSGVPYNEQFF. The CDR3 nucleotides read TGTGCCAGCAGCCCTAGCGGGGTCCCCTACAATGAGCAGTTCTTC.

This clone is a singleton in its sample. The chain employs TRBV5-4 and TRBJ1-1; the match to TRBD1 covers 7 bases. Looked up from germline, CDR1 is SGHNT and CDR2 is YYREEE (reference sequence). V dropped 5 bases and J dropped 3; count of bases not matched to a gene: 7. The CDR3 has 14 amino acids. The CDR3 spells CASSNTTGDTEAFF. For the CDR3, the DNA is TGTGCCAGCAGTAACACAACAGGGGACACTGAAGCTTTCTTT. Together with reference TRBV5-4 and TRBJ1-1, the CDR3 gives the full variable domain: ETGVTQSPTHLIKTRGQQVTLRCSSQSGHNTVSWYQQALGQGPQFIFQYYREEENGRGNFPPRFSGLQFPNYSSELNVNALELDDSALYLCASSNTTGDTEAFFGQGTRLTVV.

V gene TRBV19 combines with J gene TRBJ1-1; no clear D. V lost 2 bases to trimming and J lost 7 bases, with 23 bases between them. The CDR3 has 17 residues. The V gene's germline CDR1 is LNHDA and CDR2 SQIVND (reference sequence). The CDR3 nucleotides are TGTGCCAGTAGTATACCACGCGCCCCCCGGAGGGATAGTGAAGCTTTCTTT. Its translation is CASSIPRAPRRDSEAFF.

This clone was observed once. V gene TRBV5-1 combines with J gene TRBJ2-5; 9 bases line up with TRBD1. CDR3 length: 15 residues. V shed 4 bases, J shed 5 bases, and the junction held 9 bases outside the gene matches. Germline V gene sequence: CDR1 SGHRS, CDR2 YFSETQ. The CDR3 sequence: CASSIRDRVRETQYF. CDR3 sequence (DNA): TGCGCCAGCAGCATCCGGGACAGGGTTAGGGAGACCCAGTACTTC.